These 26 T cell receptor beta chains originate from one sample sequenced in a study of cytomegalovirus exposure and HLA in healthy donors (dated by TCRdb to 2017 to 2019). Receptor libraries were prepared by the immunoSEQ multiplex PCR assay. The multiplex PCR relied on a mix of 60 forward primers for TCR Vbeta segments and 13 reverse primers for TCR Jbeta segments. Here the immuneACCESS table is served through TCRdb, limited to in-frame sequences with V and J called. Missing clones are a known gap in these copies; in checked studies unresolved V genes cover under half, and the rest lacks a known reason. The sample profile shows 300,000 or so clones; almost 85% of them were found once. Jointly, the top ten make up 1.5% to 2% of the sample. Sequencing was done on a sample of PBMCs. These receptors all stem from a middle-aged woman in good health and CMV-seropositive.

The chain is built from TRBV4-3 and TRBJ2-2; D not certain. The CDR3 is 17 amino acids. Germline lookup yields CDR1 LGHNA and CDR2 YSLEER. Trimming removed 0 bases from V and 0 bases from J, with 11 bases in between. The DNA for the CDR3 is TGCGCCAGCAGCCAAGATACGCGGTTCGCGAACACCGGGGAGCTGTTTTTT. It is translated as CASSQDTRFANTGELFF.

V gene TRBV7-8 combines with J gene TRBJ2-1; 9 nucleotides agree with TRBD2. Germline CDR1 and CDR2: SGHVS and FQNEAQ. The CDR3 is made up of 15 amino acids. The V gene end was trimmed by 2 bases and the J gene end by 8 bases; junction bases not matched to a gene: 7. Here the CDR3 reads CASSLSEREVDEQFF. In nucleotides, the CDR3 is TGTGCCAGCAGCTTATCTGAGCGGGAGGTTGATGAGCAGTTCTTC.

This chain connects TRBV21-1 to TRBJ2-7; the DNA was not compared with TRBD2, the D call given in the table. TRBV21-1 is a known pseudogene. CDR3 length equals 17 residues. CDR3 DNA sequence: TGTGCCAGCAGCAAAATGTTGGGACTAGCGGACTTCTACGAGCAGTACTTC. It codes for CASSKMLGLADFYEQYF.

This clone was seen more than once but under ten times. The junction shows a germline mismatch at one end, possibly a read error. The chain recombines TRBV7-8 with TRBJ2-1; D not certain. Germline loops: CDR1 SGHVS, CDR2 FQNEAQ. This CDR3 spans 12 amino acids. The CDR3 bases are TGTGCCAGCAGCGTAGCATGGCATGAGCAGTTCTTC. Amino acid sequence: CASSVAWHEQFF.

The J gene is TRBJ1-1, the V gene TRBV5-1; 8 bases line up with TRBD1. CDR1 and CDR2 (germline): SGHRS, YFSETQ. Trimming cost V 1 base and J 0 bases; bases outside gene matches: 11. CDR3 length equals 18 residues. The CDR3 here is CASSLPLTGGRVNTEAFF. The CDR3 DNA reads TGCGCCAGCAGCTTGCCCCTCACAGGGGGTCGGGTGAACACTGAAGCTTTCTTT.

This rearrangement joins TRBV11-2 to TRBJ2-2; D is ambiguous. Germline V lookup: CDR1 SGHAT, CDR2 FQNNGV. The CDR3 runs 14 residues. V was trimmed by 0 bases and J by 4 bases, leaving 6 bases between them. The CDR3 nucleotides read TGTGCCAGCAGCTTAGAAACTGGCACCGGGGAGCTGTTTTTT. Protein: CASSLETGTGELFF.

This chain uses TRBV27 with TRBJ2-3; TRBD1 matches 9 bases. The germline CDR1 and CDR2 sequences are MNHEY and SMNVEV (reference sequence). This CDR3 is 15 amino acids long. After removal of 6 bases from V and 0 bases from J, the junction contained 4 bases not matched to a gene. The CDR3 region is CASRAGTGSTDTQYF. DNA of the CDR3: TGTGCCAGCAGGGCCGGGACAGGGAGCACAGATACGCAGTATTTT.

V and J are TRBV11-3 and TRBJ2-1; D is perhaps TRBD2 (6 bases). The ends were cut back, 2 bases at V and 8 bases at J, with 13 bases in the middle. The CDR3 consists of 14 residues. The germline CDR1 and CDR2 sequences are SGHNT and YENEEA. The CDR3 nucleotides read TGTGCCAGCAGCTTATTGGCTAGCGCCCATGAGCAGTTCTTC. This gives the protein CASSLLASAHEQFF.

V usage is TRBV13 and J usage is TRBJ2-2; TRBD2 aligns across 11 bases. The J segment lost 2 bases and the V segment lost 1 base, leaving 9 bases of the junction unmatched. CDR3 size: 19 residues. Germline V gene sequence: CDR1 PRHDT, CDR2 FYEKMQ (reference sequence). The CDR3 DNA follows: TGTGCCAGCAGCTTAGTAAGAAGTCTAGCGGGAGGAAACACCGGGGAGCTGTTTTTT. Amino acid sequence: CASSLVRSLAGGNTGELFF.

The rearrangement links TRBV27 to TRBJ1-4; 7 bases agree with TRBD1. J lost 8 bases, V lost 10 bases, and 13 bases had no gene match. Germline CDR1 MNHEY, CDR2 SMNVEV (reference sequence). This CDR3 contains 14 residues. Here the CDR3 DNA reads TGTGCCAACCCAATAGGGGGCTTCGAGGAAAAACTGTTTTTT. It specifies CANPIGGFEEKLFF.

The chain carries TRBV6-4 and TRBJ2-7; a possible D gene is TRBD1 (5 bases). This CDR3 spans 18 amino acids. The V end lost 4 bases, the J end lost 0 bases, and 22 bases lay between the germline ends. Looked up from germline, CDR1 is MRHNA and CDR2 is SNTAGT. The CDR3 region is CASSGQRTQDLSSYEQYF. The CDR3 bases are TGTGCCAGCAGTGGACAAAGGACACAGGACCTTAGCTCCTACGAGCAGTACTTC.

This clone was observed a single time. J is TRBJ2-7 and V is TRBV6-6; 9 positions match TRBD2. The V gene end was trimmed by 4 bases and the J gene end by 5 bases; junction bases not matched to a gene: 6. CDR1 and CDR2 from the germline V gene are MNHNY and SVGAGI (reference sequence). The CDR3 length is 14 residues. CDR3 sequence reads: CASSFSGRFNEQYF. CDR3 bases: TGTGCCAGCAGTTTCAGCGGGAGGTTCAACGAGCAGTACTTC.

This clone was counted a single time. For the CDR3, the DNA is TGTGCCAGCAGTCCAAACTTAGAGGGCCATGAGCAGTTCTTC. This encodes CASSPNLEGHEQFF. The rearrangement joins TRBV6-5 to TRBJ2-1; the D gene is possibly TRBD2 (5 bases). The CDR3 extends over 14 amino acids. The V end was cut by 5 bases, the J end by 8 bases, with 16 bases between. Per the germline V gene, CDR1 is MNHEY and CDR2 is SVGAGI.

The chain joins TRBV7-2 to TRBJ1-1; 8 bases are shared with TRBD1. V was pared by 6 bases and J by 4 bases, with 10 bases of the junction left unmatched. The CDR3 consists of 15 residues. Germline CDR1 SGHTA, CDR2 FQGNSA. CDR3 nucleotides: TGTGCCAGCAGTTACGACAGGGGCGCCGGCACTGAAGCTTTCTTT. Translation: CASSYDRGAGTEAFF.

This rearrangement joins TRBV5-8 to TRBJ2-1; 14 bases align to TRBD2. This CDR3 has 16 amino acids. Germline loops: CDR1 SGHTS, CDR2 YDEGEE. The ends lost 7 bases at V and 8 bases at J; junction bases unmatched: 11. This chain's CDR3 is CASDPRWGLAGDEQFF. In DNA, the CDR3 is TGTGCCAGCGACCCAAGGTGGGGACTAGCGGGGGATGAGCAGTTCTTC.

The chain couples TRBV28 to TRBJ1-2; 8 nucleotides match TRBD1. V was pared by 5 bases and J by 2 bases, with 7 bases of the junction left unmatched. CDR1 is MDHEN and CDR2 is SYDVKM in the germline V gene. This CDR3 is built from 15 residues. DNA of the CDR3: TGTGCCAGCAGTCTTGGACAGGGCCTGAACTATGGCTACACCTTC. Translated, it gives CASSLGQGLNYGYTF.

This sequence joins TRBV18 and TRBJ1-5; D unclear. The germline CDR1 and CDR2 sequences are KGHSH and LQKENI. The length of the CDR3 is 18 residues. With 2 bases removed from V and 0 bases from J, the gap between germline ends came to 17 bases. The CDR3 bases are TGTGCCAGCTCACCAGCTCCCCTTACACGACTTAGCAATCAGCCCCAGCATTTT. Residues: CASSPAPLTRLSNQPQHF.

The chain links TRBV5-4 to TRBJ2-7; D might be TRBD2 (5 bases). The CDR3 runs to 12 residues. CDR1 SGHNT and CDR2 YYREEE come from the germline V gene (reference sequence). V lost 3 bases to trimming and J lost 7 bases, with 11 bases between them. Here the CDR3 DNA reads TGTGCCAGCAGCTCCTTCCCGGGGGAGCAGTACTTC. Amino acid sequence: CASSSFPGEQYF.

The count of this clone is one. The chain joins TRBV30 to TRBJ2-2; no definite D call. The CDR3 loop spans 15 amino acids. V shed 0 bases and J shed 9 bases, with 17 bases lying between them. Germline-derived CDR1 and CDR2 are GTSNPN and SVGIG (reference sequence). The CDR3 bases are TGTGCCTGGAGTGTTAGGAGAGGTTCAGCGAGGGAGCTGTTTTTT. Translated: CAWSVRRGSARELFF.

CDR3 DNA: TGTGCCTGGAGCCTTAAGGTAGCACAGGGAAGGGGCGAGCAGTACTTC. Its protein product is CAWSLKVAQGRGEQYF. The chain has TRBV30 and TRBJ2-7; a weak D match, TRBD1 (6 bases). The CDR3 extends over 16 amino acids. The V gene's germline CDR1 is GTSNPN and CDR2 SVGIG (reference sequence). Trimming stripped 3 bases from V and 6 bases from J, with 24 bases between.

CDR3 coding DNA: TGTGCCAGCAGTATAGGAGTAGGGGTGGTTAAACTGTTTTTT. It is translated as CASSIGVGVVKLFF. This chain connects TRBV2 to TRBJ1-4; D might be TRBD1 (5 bases). This CDR3 comprises 14 residues. Trimming shortened V by 5 bases and J by 11 bases, and 18 bases separated the two germline ends. Germline CDR1 and CDR2: SNHLY and FYNNEI.

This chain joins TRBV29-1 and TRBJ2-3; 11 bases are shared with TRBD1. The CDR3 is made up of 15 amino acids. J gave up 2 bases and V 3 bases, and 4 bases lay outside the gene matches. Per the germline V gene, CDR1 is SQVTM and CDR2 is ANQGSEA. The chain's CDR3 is CSVEDRGPNTDTQYF. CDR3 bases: TGCAGCGTTGAGGACAGGGGGCCTAACACAGATACGCAGTATTTT.

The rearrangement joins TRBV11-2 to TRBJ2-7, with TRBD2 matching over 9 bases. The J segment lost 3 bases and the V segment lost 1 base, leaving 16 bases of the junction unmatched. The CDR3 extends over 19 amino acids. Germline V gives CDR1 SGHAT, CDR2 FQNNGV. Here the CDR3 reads CASSLVFPSGTTVDYEQYF. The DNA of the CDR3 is TGTGCCAGCAGCTTAGTTTTTCCTAGCGGGACTACGGTCGACTACGAGCAGTACTTC.

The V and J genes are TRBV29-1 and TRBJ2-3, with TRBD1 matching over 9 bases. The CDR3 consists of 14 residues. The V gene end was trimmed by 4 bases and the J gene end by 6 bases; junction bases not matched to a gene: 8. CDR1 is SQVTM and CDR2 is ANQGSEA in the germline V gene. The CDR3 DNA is TGCAGCGTTGTACGACAGGGGGGTCTGGATACGCAGTATTTT. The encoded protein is CSVVRQGGLDTQYF.

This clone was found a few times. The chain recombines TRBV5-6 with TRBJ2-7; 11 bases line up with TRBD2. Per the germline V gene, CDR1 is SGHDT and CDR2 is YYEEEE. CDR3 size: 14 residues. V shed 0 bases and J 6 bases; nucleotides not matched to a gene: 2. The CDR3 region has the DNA TGTGCCAGCAGCTTGGCTAGCGGGAGGACCGAGCAGTACTTC. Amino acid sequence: CASSLASGRTEQYF.

CDR3 sequence reads: CASSSHGSEPYNEQFF. CDR3 DNA sequence: TGTGCCAGCAGCTCACACGGGAGTGAACCCTACAATGAGCAGTTCTTC. V is TRBV7-8 and J is TRBJ2-1; possibly TRBD2 for D (6 bases). Germline V CDR1 and CDR2: SGHVS, FQNEAQ. Trimming took off 4 bases at V and 2 bases at J, with 15 bases between the two ends. The CDR3 is 16 amino acids.